This entry is about one T cell receptor beta chain. Its antigen is undetermined. The repertoire was sequenced with immunoSEQ multiplex PCR; TCRdb's copy has only in-frame clones and lacks some. Altogether 90,000 to 100,000 clones are present, approximately 91% being singletons, with the ten largest covering 0.8% to 1%. This entry comes from a study of OX40 agonist ivuxolimab in advanced cancers. Turning to the study itself: While on treatment, patients had intravenous ivuxolimab at 0.01 to 10 mg/kg every 2 weeks. Study results and caveats: Among the lowest peripheral clonal expansion occurred in 0.1-3.0 mg/kg partial responders.

Germline V lookup: CDR1 GTSNPN, CDR2 SVGIG (reference sequence). Trimming removed 2 bases at V and 3 bases at J, with 9 bases between. There are 13 residues in the CDR3. The V and J genes are TRBV30 and TRBJ2-3; no firm D call. The sequence was obtained from an adult with an advanced solid tumor such as melanoma, head and neck, liver or kidney cancer. The input for sequencing was CD4+ or CD8+ T cells sorted from blood, taken in a trial of the OX40 agonist ivuxolimab. CDR3 loop: CAWSSGLTDTQYF. CDR3 coding DNA: TGTGCCTGGAGTTCCGGGTTGACAGATACGCAGTATTTT.